The entry below describes one T cell receptor (beta chain). Its specificity is unknown. The entry originates in a study of cytomegalovirus exposure and HLA in healthy donors. Study-level findings and limits: There was a cluster of highly shared sequence variants that was likely a sequencing artifact. For cytomegalovirus status, the classifier reportedly gave diagnoses with high specificity and sensitivity.

The PCR was carried out with 60 Vbeta primers and 13 Jbeta primers. As originally analysed: The count from a later analysis was 70 million to 85 million unique TCR beta chains, about 9.9 million of them shared. Some clones are missing from TCRdb's copy, which holds only in-frame ones; the method was immunoSEQ multiplex PCR. Clonal size and the V and J genes are those of that table, whereas D and trimming came from the DNA. The repertoire holds more than 95,000 clones, with 55% to 75% as singletons. V lost 0 bases to trimming and J lost 3 bases; unmatched junction nucleotides: 1. The CDR3 runs 16 residues. Germline V lookup: CDR1 SGHRS, CDR2 YFSETQ. Healthy individuals who donated bone marrow served as the donors.

Sequencing input: PBMCs. The sequence came from a man aged 25-40 years in good health and CMV-seronegative. The rearrangement uses TRBV5-1 and TRBJ2-3; 13 bases line up with TRBD2. This CDR3 reads CASSLVLAGGTDTQYF. The CDR3 region has the DNA TGCGCCAGCAGCTTGGTACTAGCGGGGGGGACAGATACGCAGTATTTT.